This T cell receptor (beta chain) is from a study of T cells in tuberculosis. Study-wide background: Sequenced TCRs come from CD1B-GMM tetramer-binding T cells.

This clone showed up just once. Thawed, overnight-rested PBMC were stained with GMM-loaded CD1B tetramer, viability dye and anti-CD3, then sorted. The CD1B tetramers carried C32 glucose monomycolate purified from Rhodococcus equi. Tetramer-negative cells, approximately 100,000 per donor, were also sorted. The CDR3 consists of 12 residues. Germline V gene lookup returns CDR1 MNHNY and CDR2 SVGAGI (reference sequence). Deletions cut 2 bases from V and 6 bases from J, with 5 bases between. TCR-alpha and TCR-beta chains were sequenced unpaired. Sequencing used immunoSEQ multiplex PCR; TCRdb keeps in-frame clones, though not all of them. The data show more than 70,000 clones, approximately 91% seen once.

The clonotype was recovered from an adult woman with latent tuberculosis. This rearrangement joins TRBV6-6 to TRBJ1-5; D is undetermined. The sample was CD1b-GMM tetramer-negative cells sorted from PBMCs. The CDR3 loop is CASSYLRQPQHF. The CDR3 DNA sequence: TGTGCCAGCAGTTACCTCCGTCAGCCCCAGCATTTT.